Sequencing of this T cell receptor (beta chain) was carried out in a study of OX40 agonist ivuxolimab in advanced cancers. Looking at the study overall: Every 2 weeks, patients got intravenous ivuxolimab at one of six dose levels (0.01-10 mg/kg). Study-level results: Average numbers of expanded clones were greater in CD8+ T cells than in CD4+. Doses of 0.1 to 3.0 mg/kg were accompanied by clonal expansion of CD4+ and CD8+ blood T cells by week 6.

Sequenced by immunoSEQ multiplex PCR; TCRdb stores in-frame clones only, minus some. The data show over 55,000 clones, around 84% seen once. The V gene lost 1 base and the J gene lost 4 bases, with 5 bases spanning the gap. In germline, CDR1 is MNHNS, CDR2 SASEGT. The CDR3 has 12 residues. Regarding this clone: Antigen unknown.

The sampling schedule covered blood at baseline, cycle 4 day 1, and cycle 7 day 1. The V call is TRBV6-1, the J call TRBJ2-7, with no clear D. Source: CD4+ or CD8+ T cells sorted from blood, taken in a trial of the OX40 agonist ivuxolimab. This receptor was taken from an adult with an advanced solid tumor such as melanoma, head and neck, liver or kidney cancer. CDR3: CASSEVSYEQYF. CDR3 coding DNA: TGTGCCAGCAGTGAAGTCAGTTACGAGCAGTACTTC.